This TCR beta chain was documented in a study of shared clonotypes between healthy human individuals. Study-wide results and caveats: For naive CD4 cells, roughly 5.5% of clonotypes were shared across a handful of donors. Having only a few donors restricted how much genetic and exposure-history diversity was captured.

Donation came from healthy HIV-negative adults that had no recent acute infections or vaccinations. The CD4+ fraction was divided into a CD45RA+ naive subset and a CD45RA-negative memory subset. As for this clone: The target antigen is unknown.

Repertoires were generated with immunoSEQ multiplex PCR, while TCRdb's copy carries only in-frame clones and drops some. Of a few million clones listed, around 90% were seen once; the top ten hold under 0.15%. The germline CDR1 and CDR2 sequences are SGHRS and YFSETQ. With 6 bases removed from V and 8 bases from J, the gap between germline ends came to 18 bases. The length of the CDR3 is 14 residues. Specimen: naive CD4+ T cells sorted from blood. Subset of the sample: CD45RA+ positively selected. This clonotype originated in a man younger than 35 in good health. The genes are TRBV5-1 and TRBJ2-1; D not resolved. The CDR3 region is CASKSYPTRDEQFF. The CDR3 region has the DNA TGCGCCAGCAAGAGTTACCCTACCCGCGATGAGCAGTTCTTC.